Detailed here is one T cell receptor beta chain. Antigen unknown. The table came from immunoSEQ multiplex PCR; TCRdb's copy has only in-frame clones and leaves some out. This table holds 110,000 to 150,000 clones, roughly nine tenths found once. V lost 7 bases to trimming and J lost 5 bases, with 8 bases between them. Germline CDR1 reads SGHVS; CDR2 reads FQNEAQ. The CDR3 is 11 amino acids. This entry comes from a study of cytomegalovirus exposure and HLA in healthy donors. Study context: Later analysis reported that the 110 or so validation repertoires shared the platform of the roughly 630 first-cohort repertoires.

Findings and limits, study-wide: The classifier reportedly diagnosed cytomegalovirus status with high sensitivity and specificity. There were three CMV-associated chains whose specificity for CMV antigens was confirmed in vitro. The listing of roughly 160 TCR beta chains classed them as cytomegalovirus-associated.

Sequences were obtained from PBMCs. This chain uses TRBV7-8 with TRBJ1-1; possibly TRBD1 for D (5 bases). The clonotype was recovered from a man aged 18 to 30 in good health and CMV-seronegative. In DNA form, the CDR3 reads TGTGCCAGCAAGGGGTGGACTGAAGCTTTCTTT. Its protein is CASKGWTEAFF.